The 11 T cell receptor beta chains below were found in one sample sequenced in a study of cytomegalovirus exposure and HLA in healthy donors. The data were produced by immunoSEQ multiplex PCR, yet TCRdb's version contains in-frame clones alone and is incomplete. The sample consists of around 71,000 clones, roughly 94% of them appearing once. The sample taken for sequencing was PBMCs. These receptors were obtained from a young man in good health and CMV-seropositive.

This clone is a singleton in its sample. The chain links TRBV7-2 to TRBJ2-7; 7 positions agree with TRBD1. V lost 5 bases, J lost 3 bases, and 4 bases stayed unmatched. Germline assignment: CDR1 SGHTA and CDR2 FQGNSA. CDR3 length: 13 residues. The CDR3 region is CASSIGGLYEQYF. The CDR3 DNA follows: TGTGCCAGCAGCATAGGGGGCCTCTACGAGCAGTACTTC.

V and J are TRBV2 and TRBJ1-6, with D unresolved. Looked up from germline, CDR1 is SNHLY and CDR2 is FYNNEI. V was trimmed by 4 bases and J by 9 bases, leaving 10 bases between them. CDR3 length: 13 amino acids. For the CDR3, the DNA is TGTGCCAGCAGTGGGGAGGGTATTTCACCCCTCCACTTT. Its protein is CASSGEGISPLHF.

This chain connects TRBV7-9 to TRBJ2-2; a weak D match, TRBD2 (6 bases). Trimming left V 8 bases short and J 6 bases short, with 19 bases between. Germline V gene sequence: CDR1 SEHNR, CDR2 FQNEAQ (reference sequence). The length of the CDR3 is 15 residues. The CDR3 region has the DNA TGTGCCAGCCCCGGACTACCACTGAGGGCCGGGGAGCTGTTTTTT. Residues: CASPGLPLRAGELFF.

J is TRBJ2-3 and V is TRBV9; 9 bases match TRBD2. Unmatched junction bases numbered 2, after V lost 1 base and J lost 2 bases. The CDR3 consists of 15 residues. Germline V gene sequence: CDR1 SGDLS, CDR2 YYNGEE. CDR3 sequence reads: CASSVLAGYTDTQYF. CDR3 bases: TGTGCCAGCAGCGTACTAGCGGGGTACACAGATACGCAGTATTTT. The complete variable domain, with remaining parts taken from reference TRBV9 and TRBJ2-3, reads DSGVTQTPKHLITATGQRVTLRCSPRSGDLSVYWYQQSLDQGLQFLIQYYNGEERAKGNILERFSAQQFPDLHSELNLSSLELGDSALYFCASSVLAGYTDTQYFGPGTRLTVL.

The rearrangement joins TRBV4-1 to TRBJ2-7; a possible D gene is TRBD2 (5 bases). The V gene lost 4 bases and the J gene lost 0 bases, with 7 bases spanning the gap. Germline V CDR1 and CDR2: MGHRA, YSYEKL. The CDR3 extends over 13 amino acids. CDR3 DNA sequence: TGCGCCAGCAGCCGGGGAGTCTCCTACGAGCAGTACTTC. This encodes CASSRGVSYEQYF.

This clone occurred once. The rearrangement links TRBV2 to TRBJ2-7; 15 bases are a match to TRBD2. Trimming removed 4 bases from V and 5 bases from J; junction bases left unmatched: 3. The CDR3 has 15 amino acids. The germline V gene encodes CDR1 SNHLY and CDR2 FYNNEI. The CDR3, as DNA: TGTGCCAGCAGTGGGGGGACTAGCGGGAGGAACGAGCAGTACTTC. As protein: CASSGGTSGRNEQYF.

The V call is TRBV6-5, the J call TRBJ1-5; D is uncertain. CDR1 is MNHEY and CDR2 is SVGAGI in the germline V gene. The CDR3 runs 14 residues. Trimming pared 2 bases from V and 5 bases from J, leaving 10 bases between. CDR3 DNA: TGTGCCAGCAGTTACGGGGAGGGATATCAGCCCCAGCATTTT. It codes for CASSYGEGYQPQHF.

The rearrangement uses TRBV27 and TRBJ1-2; 10 bases align to TRBD1. CDR3 length: 14 residues. The trim removed 6 bases at V and 5 bases at J, leaving 6 bases unmatched. CDR1 is MNHEY, CDR2 SMNVEV, per germline (reference sequence). CDR3 coding DNA: TGTGCCAGCAGCCCCCAGGGACAGGGGTATGGCTACACCTTC. Its protein is CASSPQGQGYGYTF.

The chain has TRBV27 and TRBJ1-1; 8 positions match TRBD1. V dropped 6 bases and J dropped 5; count of bases not matched to a gene: 8. This CDR3 region has 14 residues. The germline CDR1 and CDR2 sequences are MNHEY and SMNVEV (reference sequence). The CDR3 sequence: CASSSTGGRTEAFF. The CDR3 DNA reads as TGTGCCAGCAGCAGTACAGGGGGTAGGACTGAAGCTTTCTTT.

This chain uses TRBV5-5 with TRBJ2-1, with 12 bases matching TRBD2. V was pared by 4 bases and J by 7 bases, with 3 bases of the junction left unmatched. This CDR3 is built from 14 residues. From germline, CDR1 is SGHKS and CDR2 YYEKEE (reference sequence). The CDR3: CASSQGTSGNEQFF. CDR3 in DNA: TGTGCCAGCAGCCAAGGGACTAGCGGGAATGAGCAGTTCTTC.

The V and J genes are TRBV7-6 and TRBJ2-5; tentative D call: TRBD2 (5 bases). The CDR3 is 16 amino acids. Per germline, CDR1 SGHVS and CDR2 FNYEAQ. The V end was cut by 4 bases, the J end by 4 bases, with 19 bases between. CDR3 region: CASSSVWGVYGETQYF. CDR3 DNA: TGTGCCAGCAGCTCGGTCTGGGGAGTTTATGGAGAGACCCAGTACTTC. Drawing the rest from reference TRBV7-6 and TRBJ2-5, the complete variable domain is GAGVSQSPRYKVTKRGQDVALRCDPISGHVSLYWYRQALGQGPEFLTYFNYEAQQDKSGLPNDRFSAERPEGSISTLTIQRTEQRDSAMYRCASSSVWGVYGETQYFGPGTRLLVL.